This T cell receptor (beta chain) stems from a study of blood T cells in healthy people across ages. On the study more broadly: About one barcoded beta molecule per two T cells was captured by template switching.

Through a sample-barcoded 5' primer and a J-beta primer mix, a second PCR was run for roughly 6 to 11 cycles. TCRdb ran MiXCR on the 5' RACE reads and lists one entry per CDR3 protein. This sample yields approximately 320,000 distinct CDR3 sequences, of which roughly 27% are seen a single time; around 30% belongs to the top ten. Study-wide points: In older individuals, TCR beta diversity per million T cells was lower, falling roughly linearly with age. Both higher diversity and more naive CD4+ cells marked long-lived donors when set against aged donors. Because donor CMV status was unknown, expanded clonotype changes were possibly confounded.

The CDR3 length is 15 residues. V shed 0 bases and J shed 8 bases, with 12 bases lying between them. CDR1 is SGHRS and CDR2 is YFSETQ in the germline V gene. The table lists this clonotype with a few counts. No antigen is known for it. The origin of this receptor is a woman aged 70-85 years in good health. Sequencing was performed on blood. The chain is built from TRBV5-1 and TRBJ1-6; the D is unclear. The CDR3 spells CASSLEAGVYSPLHF. The CDR3, as DNA: TGCGCCAGCAGCTTGGAGGCAGGTGTTTATTCACCCCTCCACTTT.